A selection of T cell receptor beta chains follows, all from one sample in a study of CD4 T cell repertoires in COVID-19. The table came from immunoSEQ multiplex PCR; TCRdb's copy has only in-frame clones and leaves some out. The data show 8,000 or so clones, with around 84% seen just once and less than 2.5% held by the top ten. The sample was effector memory CD4+ T cells from blood, taken before the COVID-19 pandemic. These receptors came from a human donor who had COVID-19. CDR3s include the opening cysteine and the closing phenylalanine or tryptophan. Each record gives: J gene, V gene, CDR3 protein.

TRBJ2-5	TRBV5-4	CASSRTGQETQYF
TRBJ2-1	TRBV11-3	CASSLGGKLGPGNEQFF
TRBJ2-5	TRBV6-6	CASSRRTSAEETQYF
TRBJ1-4	TRBV30	CAWSGGDRGGEKLFF
TRBJ2-4	TRBV4-1	CASSRGGGLLAKNIQYF
TRBJ2-7	TRBV28	CASSLLIQEQYF
TRBJ1-1	TRBV6-5	CASSYPQGAGAEAFF
TRBJ2-7	TRBV28	CASSPTGILYEQYF
TRBJ2-2	TRBV11-3	CASSRSRSPGELFF
TRBJ2-7	TRBV5-1	CASSPRVGGQEQYF
TRBJ2-1	TRBV7-9	CASSLLGLGGLEQFF
TRBJ2-2	TRBV4-1	CASSQDRGRFNTGELFF
TRBJ1-5	TRBV28	CASAKSLEKNQPQHF
TRBJ1-2	TRBV28	CASSLNRGGTGYEGYTF
TRBJ2-2	TRBV5-1	CASPPAGTGELFF
TRBJ2-7	TRBV7-2	CASSFFSGADEQYF
TRBJ2-1	TRBV29-1	CSPAPSTRFRDEQFF
TRBJ1-2	TRBV10-3	CAIGGARGYTF
TRBJ1-2	TRBV27	CASSRTGVYGYTF
TRBJ2-1	TRBV21-1	CASSKEWAVESSYNEQFF
TRBJ1-2	TRBV19	CASSRRVRGYTF
TRBJ2-1	TRBV2	CASSEPGTGDTYNEQFF
TRBJ2-6	TRBV13	CASSLAGNGANVLTF
TRBJ2-2	TRBV5-1	CASSFSGTHGGAGELFF
TRBJ2-7	TRBV7-2	CASSSILAGAREQYF
TRBJ1-5	TRBV7-9	CASSWGQGGNQPQHF
TRBJ2-1	TRBV5-1	CASSLGDTSTLNEQFF
TRBJ2-2	TRBV2	CASSENHLVNTGELFF
TRBJ1-3	TRBV5-1	CASSLWANSGNTIYF
TRBJ2-1	TRBV12-5	CASARVTGRGEQFF
TRBJ2-5	TRBV7-7	CASSSLAGAGETQYF
TRBJ1-2	TRBV6-1	CASSERSAGVYGYTF
TRBJ2-1	TRBV5-6	CASSTGGLGYNEQFF
TRBJ2-2	TRBV5-6	CASSLTGTTGELFF
TRBJ2-1	TRBV7-8	CASFGGVGSYNEQFF
TRBJ2-2	TRBV18	CASSPRPPNTGELFF
TRBJ1-4	TRBV28	CASSLAGATNEKLFF
TRBJ2-2	TRBV4-2	CASRYWTGDTGELFF
TRBJ1-2	TRBV6-5	CASSGGQGWGYGYTF
TRBJ1-2	TRBV7-9	CASSARGYTF